Listed below are T cell receptor beta chains from one sample, sequenced in a study of glioma-infiltrating T cells. From the multiplex PCR reads, TCRdb called clonotypes with MiXCR, one entry per CDR3 protein. The sample includes approximately 190,000 distinct CDR3 sequences, approximately 30% seen only once; the top ten take roughly 21%. The sample was glioma tissue, nonneoplastic brain tissue, or PBMCs (not recorded which). These receptors all come from a human donor with low-grade glioma or glioblastoma, undergoing nonglioma brain surgery, or in good health (not recorded which). Both conserved end residues are part of each CDR3. The D gene is left open where the match is weak. Part of the rows lack a size; the others show once, few, many or a class for expanded clones.

V gene	D gene	clone size	J gene	CDR3 DNA	CDR3 protein
TRBV2	NA	many	TRBJ2-7	TGTGGCGCGAATCGAGGGCTAACCTCCTACGAGCAGTACTTC	CGANRGLTSYEQYF
TRBV6-6	NA	once	TRBJ1-1	TGTGCCAGCACCCAGGGGCCCGTCGCTGAAGCTTTCTTT	CASTQGPVAEAFF
TRBV19	NA	NA	TRBJ2-7	TGTGCCAGTAGTCGTCAGGTCACCACCTACGAGCAGTACTTC	CASSRQVTTYEQYF
TRBV7-2	NA	many	TRBJ2-3	TGTGCCAGCAGCTTCCTGCTCCAAGTCACAGATACGCAGTATTTT	CASSFLLQVTDTQYF
TRBV20-1	TRBD2	NA	TRBJ2-3	TGCAGTGCTTCGACTAGCGGGAGAGGGGGTAAGCAGTATTTT	CSASTSGRGGKQYF
TRBV20-1	NA	many	TRBJ1-2	TGCAGTGCTAGCTCCGGAGCGAGTATAGCTAACTATGGCTACACCTTC	CSASSGASIANYGYTF
TRBV11-2	NA	many	TRBJ2-1	TGTGCCAGCAGCGGGATCCTTTCTCCGGAGCAGTTCTTC	CASSGILSPEQFF
TRBV19	TRBD1	few	TRBJ1-1	TGTGCCAGTAGTCCGAGACAGGGGGAGGGCACTGAAGCTTTCTTT	CASSPRQGEGTEAFF
TRBV19	NA	many	TRBJ1-3	TGTGCCAGTATCGGGGGGGATTCTGGAAACACCATATATTTT	CASIGGDSGNTIYF
TRBV5-4	NA	many	TRBJ1-1	TGTGCCAGCAGCTTGGTGCGGTCCACTGAAGCTTTCTTT	CASSLVRSTEAFF
TRBV12-3/TRBV12-4	NA	NA	TRBJ2-7	TGTGCCAGCAGTCTAGCCAGCATCGACGAGCAGTACTTC	CASSLASIDEQYF
TRBV19	TRBD1	NA	TRBJ2-1	TGTGCCAGTAGCTCTCCGGGACAGGCACTCAATGAGCAGTTCTTC	CASSSPGQALNEQFF
TRBV20-1	TRBD1	NA	TRBJ1-5	TGCAGTGCTAGAGATGGGGCAGGGGGCGGGTATAGCAAGCAGACCCAGCATTTT	CSARDGAGGGYSKQTQHF
TRBV5-1	TRBD1	NA	TRBJ1-1	TGCGCCAGCAGCTTCAAGACAGGGGATAACACTGAAGCTTTCTTT	CASSFKTGDNTEAFF
TRBV5-4	TRBD1	few	TRBJ2-2	TGTGCCAGCAGCTTGCAAAGGGGGCATAGCACCGGGGAGCTGTTTTTT	CASSLQRGHSTGELFF
TRBV7-2	NA	many	TRBJ2-5	TGTGCCAGCAGCCTCGGTAGTGGGAGTTTCGGGACCCAGTACTTC	CASSLGSGSFGTQYF
TRBV5-4	NA	NA	TRBJ2-1	TGTGCCAGCAGCTTGGCCCCGACTAGTCCCAATGAGCAGTTCTTC	CASSLAPTSPNEQFF
TRBV7-9	TRBD1	NA	TRBJ2-3	TGTGCCAGCAGCCCGAGACAGGGGGAGACAGATACGCAGTATTTT	CASSPRQGETDTQYF
TRBV5-4	TRBD1	NA	TRBJ2-5	TGTGCCAGCAGCAGGGGAGAGGGGGCGTATCGGACCCAGTACTTC	CASSRGEGAYRTQYF
TRBV7-2	NA	NA	TRBJ1-5	TGTGCCACCAGCTTACACCATCAGCCCCAGCATTTT	CATSLHHQPQHF
TRBV7-2	NA	many	TRBJ1-5	TGTGCCAGCAGCCTAATAGGGACCGATCAGCCCCAGCATTTT	CASSLIGTDQPQHF
TRBV6-2/TRBV6-3	NA	many	TRBJ2-3	TGTGCCAGCCAAGGGCAGTTGTCGGATACGCAGTATTTT	CASQGQLSDTQYF
TRBV20-1	TRBD2	NA	TRBJ2-3	TGCAGTGCTAGATGGACTAGCGGGAGCTACGATACGCAGTATTTT	CSARWTSGSYDTQYF
TRBV7-2	NA	NA	TRBJ2-3	TGCGCCAGCAGCCTAGGACTCGTTGGCACAGATACGCAGTGTTTT	CASSLGLVGTDTQCF
TRBV12-3/TRBV12-4	TRBD2	NA	TRBJ2-7	TGTGCCAGCAGTTCGTACGGGACTAGCGTTTCCTACGAGCAGTACTTC	CASSSYGTSVSYEQYF
TRBV4-1	NA	few	TRBJ2-3	TGCGCCAGCAGCCAAGATCGAATAGATACGCAGTATTTT	CASSQDRIDTQYF
TRBV19	NA	few	TRBJ2-1	TGTGCCAGTAGTATGGCGCTACAGTTAAATGAGCAGTTCTTC	CASSMALQLNEQFF
TRBV11-2	TRBD2	many	TRBJ2-3	TGTGCCAGCAGCACTTGGACTAGCGGGAGTACAGATACGCAGTATTTT	CASSTWTSGSTDTQYF
TRBV5-5	TRBD1	NA	TRBJ2-7	TGTGCCAGCAGCCTCGGGACAGGGTGGAATGAGCAGTCCTTC	CASSLGTGWNEQSF
TRBV7-2	TRBD1	many	TRBJ2-5	TGTGCCAGCAGCTCGGACAGGGCAGGGGAGACCCAGTACTTC	CASSSDRAGETQYF
TRBV12-3/TRBV12-4	NA	NA	TRBJ2-7	TGTGCCAGCAGTTTGTCCATCCCCCTCTCCTACGAGCAGTACTTC	CASSLSIPLSYEQYF
TRBV6-6	NA	NA	TRBJ2-7	TGTGCCAGCAGTTACACCCTTAGGGGCGACGTTGAGTACGGACAGTACTTC	CASSYTLRGDVEYGQYF
TRBV10-3	TRBD2	many	TRBJ2-1	TGTGCCATTACTAGCGGGAAGAACAATGAGCAGTTCTTC	CAITSGKNNEQFF
TRBV6-2/TRBV6-3	TRBD1	NA	TRBJ2-5	TGTGCCAGCAGTTACGGACAGGGTGGAACAAAGTACTTC	CASSYGQGGTKYF
TRBV27	NA	many	TRBJ1-5	TGTGCCAGCAGTTTAAGTGGCAGCCAGCCCCAGCATTTT	CASSLSGSQPQHF
TRBV7-9	TRBD1	NA	TRBJ1-1	TGTGCCAGCAGCACACAGGGGGGGGGGAACAATGAAGCTTTCTTT	CASSTQGGGNNEAFF
TRBV7-6	NA	many	TRBJ1-4	TGTGCCACCACAGTAGGGGGTGGTTCAAAACTGTTTTTT	CATTVGGGSKLFF
TRBV11-2	TRBD2	many	TRBJ2-3	TGTGCCAGCAGCTCGGGTGGAGCGGGGAGCACAGATACGCAGTATTTT	CASSSGGAGSTDTQYF
TRBV27	NA	NA	TRBJ1-1	TGTGCCAGCAGTTTAGTCTTTGGCAGCATGAACATTGAAGCCTTCTTT	CASSLVFGSMNIEAFF
TRBV5-1	NA	NA	TRBJ1-2	TGCGCCAGCAGCTTGGCCTCGGGGAATGGCCACACCTTC	CASSLASGNGHTF
TRBV19	TRBD2	many	TRBJ2-3	TGTGCCAGTAGTACCTCTAGCGGGAGTGGGACAGATACGCAGTATTTT	CASSTSSGSGTDTQYF
TRBV10-3	NA	many	TRBJ2-7	TGTGCCATCAGTGAGTCGACAGGCCCGAGCTCCTACGAGCAGTACTTC	CAISESTGPSSYEQYF
TRBV7-2	NA	few	TRBJ2-2	TGTGCCAGCAGCTTAGCAGGGGGCACGAACACCGGGGGGCTGTTTTTT	CASSLAGGTNTGGLFF
TRBV7-8	NA	many	TRBJ2-7	TGTGCCAGCAGCTTATTCCCGGACACTCCCTACGAGCAGTACTTC	CASSLFPDTPYEQYF
TRBV6-2/TRBV6-3	NA	NA	TRBJ2-2	TGTGCCAGCAGTCGGATTTTGAGCACCGGGGAGCTGTTTTTT	CASSRILSTGELFF
TRBV29-1	TRBD1	few	TRBJ2-7	TGCAGCATCCGGGACAGTCACGAGCAGTACTTC	CSIRDSHEQYF
TRBV29-1	NA	NA	TRBJ2-3	TGCAGCGTGGCTAGGCTCTACACAGATACGCAGTATTTT	CSVARLYTDTQYF
TRBV18	TRBD2	NA	TRBJ2-3	TGTGCCAGCTCCTGGACTAGCGGAAGCACAGATACGCAGTATTTT	CASSWTSGSTDTQYF
TRBV28	NA	many	TRBJ2-1	TGTGCCAGCAGTCCGAGGACTGCCTACAATGAGCAGTTCTTC	CASSPRTAYNEQFF
TRBV2	NA	few	TRBJ2-5	TGTGCCAGCAGTGAAGCCCGGACAGCCCAAGAGACCCAGTACTTC	CASSEARTAQETQYF
TRBV7-9	NA	NA	TRBJ2-1	TGTGCCAGCTCCCACGGCTACCACAATGAGCAGTTCTTC	CASSHGYHNEQFF
TRBV4-1	TRBD2	NA	TRBJ2-1	TGCGCCAGCAGCCAAGCCGGACTAGCGGGAGAAAATGAGCAGTTCTTC	CASSQAGLAGENEQFF
TRBV7-9	TRBD1	many	TRBJ2-3	TGTGCCAGCAGCTCCCTATACCGGGACAGTAGGGCAGATACGCAGTATTTT	CASSSLYRDSRADTQYF
TRBV27	NA	NA	TRBJ2-5	TGTGTCAGCTCAGGAGGGGAGACCCAGTACTTC	CVSSGGETQYF
TRBV7-9	NA	NA	TRBJ2-7	TGTGCCAGCAGCAGCTACGAGCAGTACTTC	CASSSYEQYF
TRBV12-3/TRBV12-4	TRBD1	few	TRBJ2-7	TGTGCCAGCAGCCCAACCCCGGGACAGTTAAACGAGCAGTACTTC	CASSPTPGQLNEQYF
TRBV5-1	NA	few	TRBJ1-3	TGCGCCAGCAGCAAAAACACGGTCAGCTCTGGAAACACCATATATTTT	CASSKNTVSSGNTIYF
TRBV27	NA	NA	TRBJ2-7	NA	CASSFYICSASNQRVSYEQYF